This T cell receptor beta chain was identified during a study of blood T cells in healthy people across ages. V lost 1 base, J lost 3 bases, and 3 bases stayed unmatched. Germline V CDR1 and CDR2: MNHNS, SASEGT. CDR3 length: 15 amino acids. The second PCR ran roughly 7 to 11 cycles with a sample-barcoded 5' primer and J-beta primers. Each cDNA molecule was tagged by a template-switch adaptor with 12 random nucleotides. TCRdb re-called the 5' RACE reads through MiXCR, storing one row per CDR3 protein. The table shows about 1.8 million distinct CDR3 sequences, with roughly 52% occurring only once. The source of this sequence is a middle-aged woman in good health. The material sequenced was blood. The chain couples TRBV6-1 to TRBJ2-3; 8 nucleotides align to TRBD2. The CDR3 region is CASSEGGLGTDTQYF. CDR3 DNA: TGTGCCAGCAGTGAAGGGGGACTAGGTACAGATACGCAGTATTTT.